There are a few counts of the clone carrying this TCR beta chain. Antigen: not known. The sample originates from a study of tumour-infiltrating T cells in Burkitt lymphoma. Study-level information: This cohort included all epidemiological subtypes of Burkitt lymphoma. Repertoire clonality predicted overall and progression-free survival.

TCRdb keeps only in-frame clones here, not all; method: immunoSEQ multiplex PCR. The sample has tens of thousands of clones; approximately 31% are singletons. Trimming removed 5 bases from V and 4 bases from J, with 15 bases in between. The V gene's germline CDR1 is MNHEY and CDR2 SMNVEV (reference sequence). The CDR3 has 16 amino acids. Study results and caveats: Many Burkitt lymphoma patients shared several public clonotypes.

The clonotype comes from a human donor with Burkitt lymphoma. The sample consisted of tumor tissue. The chain carries TRBV27 and TRBJ1-6, with a tentative D call TRBD1 (6 bases). The CDR3 sequence: CASSPGGSLYNSPLHF. CDR3 in DNA: TGTGCCAGCAGTCCGGGGGGCAGTCTTTATAATTCACCCCTCCACTTT.